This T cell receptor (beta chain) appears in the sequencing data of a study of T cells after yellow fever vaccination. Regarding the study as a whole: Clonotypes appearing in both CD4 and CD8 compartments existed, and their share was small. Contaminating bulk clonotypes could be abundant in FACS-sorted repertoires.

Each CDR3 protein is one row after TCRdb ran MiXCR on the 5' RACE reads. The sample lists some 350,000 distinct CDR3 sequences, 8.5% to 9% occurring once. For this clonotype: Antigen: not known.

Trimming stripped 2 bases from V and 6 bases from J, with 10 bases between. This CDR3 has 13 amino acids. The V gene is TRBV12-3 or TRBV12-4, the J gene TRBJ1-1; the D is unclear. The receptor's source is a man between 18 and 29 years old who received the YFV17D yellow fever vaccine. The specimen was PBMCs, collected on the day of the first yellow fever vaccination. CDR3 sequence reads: CASSLPGLPEAFF. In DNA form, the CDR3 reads TGTGCCAGCAGTTTACCGGGCCTCCCTGAAGCTTTCTTT.